A selection of T cell receptor beta chains follows, all from one sample in a study of regulatory and conventional T cells in RAG deficiency. TCRdb's table, derived via immunoSEQ multiplex PCR, lists solely in-frame clones and lacks some. Of several thousand clones in the sample, approximately 94% are singletons; the top ten hold around 8.2%. Another study also made use of these data, one on regulatory T cells.

The sequencing input was CD4+ Tregs sorted from blood. The receptors come from a human donor in good health. Each CDR3 is given with its conserved first and last residue.

V gene: TRBV27; CDR3 protein: CASSLSLPGANTEAFF
V gene: TRBV27; CDR3 protein: CASSSSWTSGVMTQYF
V gene: TRBV5-1; CDR3 protein: CASSLGDMVREQYF
V gene: TRBV2; CDR3 protein: CASGQRDHQPQHF
V gene: TRBV28; CDR3 protein: CASSFSGQPYSNQPQHF
V gene: TRBV5-1; CDR3 protein: CASSLDRNEKLFF
V gene: TRBV4-2; CDR3 protein: CASSQDPLAAAYNEQFF
V gene: TRBV6-1; CDR3 protein: CASRGHTNTEAFF
V gene: TRBV28; CDR3 protein: CASRPAPGTANYGYTF
V gene: TRBV6-4; CDR3 protein: CASSEAGGVDSLPEAFF
V gene: TRBV27; CDR3 protein: CASSSRLAGRYEQYF
V gene: TRBV18; CDR3 protein: CASSLAYQETQYF
V gene: TRBV2; CDR3 protein: CASSESASYGYTF
V gene: TRBV13; CDR3 protein: CASSLGGGSGMPDTQYF
V gene: TRBV4-1; CDR3 protein: CASSQALPGQGLVNTEAFF
V gene: TRBV6-5; CDR3 protein: CASSDRYDEQFF
V gene: TRBV30; CDR3 protein: CAWRETGVETQYF
V gene: TRBV5-1; CDR3 protein: CASSSDGSSYNEQFF
V gene: TRBV7-9; CDR3 protein: CASSFGSGQGSEQFF
V gene: TRBV30; CDR3 protein: CAWSGGLAGGDTQYF
V gene: TRBV9; CDR3 protein: CASSVRIGELFF
V gene: TRBV7-8; CDR3 protein: CASSLETQYF
V gene: TRBV5-1; CDR3 protein: CASSVQTYNEQFF
V gene: TRBV10-1; CDR3 protein: CASDQGNSSGNTIYF
V gene: TRBV29-1; CDR3 protein: CSVGRANYGYTF
V gene: TRBV5-8; CDR3 protein: CASSSRVTGNNQPQHF
V gene: TRBV30; CDR3 protein: CACPRTNYGYTF
V gene: TRBV6-1; CDR3 protein: CASSAGGEQFF